The 26 T cell receptor beta chains in this list originate from one sample, sequenced in a study of blood T cell repertoires in COVID-19. The repertoire was sequenced with immunoSEQ multiplex PCR; TCRdb's copy has only in-frame clones and lacks some. The sample yields about 220,000 clones, roughly 80% seen once. Sequenced material: PBMCs or T cells enriched from blood (not recorded which). Receptor source: a woman aged 40 to 50 with acute COVID-19.

The rearrangement links TRBV18 to TRBJ2-7; 9 positions match TRBD1. The J segment lost 4 bases and the V segment lost 3 bases, leaving 7 bases of the junction unmatched. Germline V gene lookup returns CDR1 KGHSH and CDR2 LQKENI. The CDR3 loop spans 15 amino acids. CDR3 loop: CASSPVPGQGYEQYF. The DNA for the CDR3 is TGTGCCAGCTCACCCGTCCCGGGACAGGGATACGAGCAGTACTTC.

This clone was picked up a small number of times. V and J are TRBV7-3 and TRBJ1-4, with 7 bases matching TRBD1. Trimming removed 2 bases from V and 4 bases from J; junction bases left unmatched: 10. The CDR3 length is 17 residues. Germline CDR1 SGHTA, CDR2 FQGTGA. DNA of the CDR3: TGTGCCAGCAGCTTATACCCACCGGGACAGATTAATGAAAAACTGTTTTTT. Protein sequence: CASSLYPPGQINEKLFF.

This chain uses TRBV5-4 with TRBJ1-1; 9 bases map to TRBD1. The CDR3 consists of 14 residues. CDR1 SGHNT and CDR2 YYREEE come from the germline V gene (reference sequence). The J segment lost 7 bases and the V segment lost 5 bases, leaving 9 bases of the junction unmatched. The CDR3 spells CASSVQGARNEAFF. DNA for the CDR3: TGTGCCAGCAGTGTACAGGGGGCGAGGAATGAAGCTTTCTTT. Looking up the rest from reference TRBV5-4 and TRBJ1-1 gives the full variable domain: ETGVTQSPTHLIKTRGQQVTLRCSSQSGHNTVSWYQQALGQGPQFIFQYYREEENGRGNFPPRFSGLQFPNYSSELNVNALELDDSALYLCASSVQGARNEAFFGQGTRLTVV.

The rearrangement joins TRBV6-6 to TRBJ2-5; D is unresolved. CDR3 size: 12 residues. Germline-derived CDR1 and CDR2 are MNHNY and SVGAGI (reference sequence). V was trimmed by 3 bases and J by 4 bases, leaving 6 bases between them. The CDR3 DNA is TGTGCCAGCAGTTATCCAGGAGAGACCCAGTACTTC. This sequence encodes CASSYPGETQYF.

This clone occurred a few times. The rearrangement uses TRBV27 and TRBJ2-2; TRBD1 matches at 11 bases. Looked up from germline, CDR1 is MNHEY and CDR2 is SMNVEV (reference sequence). J gave up 7 bases and V 6 bases, and 7 bases lay outside the gene matches. The CDR3 spans 15 residues. The CDR3 DNA reads as TGTGCCAGCAGCCTGGACAGGGGGCAGGTCGGGGAGCTGTTTTTT. Translated, it gives CASSLDRGQVGELFF.

V and J are TRBV11-2 and TRBJ2-2, with a possible D match to TRBD2 (6 bases). The ends were cut back, 7 bases at V and 3 bases at J, with 15 bases in the middle. The CDR3 is 15 amino acids. CDR1 and CDR2 (germline): SGHAT, FQNNGV. The CDR3 sequence: CASTLGGVDTGELFF. As DNA, the CDR3 is TGTGCCAGCACTTTGGGGGGAGTAGACACCGGGGAGCTGTTTTTT.

The V call is TRBV9, the J call TRBJ2-3; D is possibly TRBD2 (5 bases). Germline CDR1 SGDLS, CDR2 YYNGEE. V was trimmed by 0 bases and J by 4 bases, leaving 15 bases between them. The length of the CDR3 is 16 residues. CDR3 nucleotides: TGTGCCAGCAGCGTAGGGACTCGTCCGCCGTCAGATACGCAGTATTTT. Its translation is CASSVGTRPPSDTQYF.

This clone is a singleton in its sample. DNA of the CDR3: TGTGCCAGCAGCGCCCAGCAGGGTCCCGGGGAGCTGTTTTTT. It specifies CASSAQQGPGELFF. The gene calls are TRBV7-2 and TRBJ2-2; TRBD1 might be the D (5 bases). The CDR3 covers 14 residues. The germline gives CDR1 SGHTA, CDR2 FQGNSA. The V end was cut by 5 bases, the J end by 6 bases, with 13 bases between.

This chain links TRBV10-2 with TRBJ2-5; D might be TRBD1 (5 bases). Germline CDR1 is WSHSY and CDR2 is SAAADI. This CDR3 comprises 14 residues. V lost 0 bases to trimming and J lost 2 bases, with 7 bases between them. This CDR3 reads CASSESTGQETQYF. In DNA form, the CDR3 reads TGCGCCAGCAGTGAGTCTACAGGACAAGAGACCCAGTACTTC.

This rearrangement joins TRBV10-1 to TRBJ1-2, with D maybe TRBD1 (6 bases). The CDR3 spans 11 residues. Trimming removed 11 bases at V and 1 base at J, with 8 bases between. Germline V gives CDR1 WNHNN, CDR2 SYGVQD (reference sequence). The CDR3 loop is CAGTNNYGYTF. CDR3 nucleotide sequence: TGCGCCGGGACAAATAACTATGGCTACACCTTC.

V is TRBV27 and J is TRBJ1-6, with D possibly being TRBD1 (6 bases). V was cut by 4 bases and J by 6 bases, with 19 bases left in between. Germline CDR1 MNHEY, CDR2 SMNVEV (reference sequence). The CDR3 extends over 17 amino acids. As DNA, the CDR3 is TGTGCCAGCAGTTCATGGGGACACCGAGCGACTAATTCACCCCTCCACTTT. Amino acid sequence: CASSSWGHRATNSPLHF.

This chain joins TRBV7-2 and TRBJ1-1, with D tentatively TRBD1 (6 bases). Deletions cut 4 bases from V and 2 bases from J, with 11 bases between. The length of the CDR3 is 14 residues. Germline CDR1 and CDR2: SGHTA and FQGNSA. The CDR3 bases are TGTGCCAGCAGCTGGACAGCGGGAAACACTGAAGCTTTCTTT. Its translation: CASSWTAGNTEAFF.

This clone showed up just a few times. The CDR3 coding sequence is TGCGCCAGCAGCAGGAGGACAGGCGCTAACGAGCAGTACTTC. Its protein is CASSRRTGANEQYF. The V gene is TRBV5-1, the J gene TRBJ2-7, with 7 bases aligning to TRBD1. Germline CDR1 reads SGHRS; CDR2 reads YFSETQ. Germline trimming cut 4 bases from V and 5 bases from J; bases unmatched to any gene: 9. The CDR3 is made up of 14 amino acids.

The CDR3 spells CASSRTGENTGELFF. CDR3 coding DNA: TGTGCCAGCAGCCGGACAGGGGAGAACACCGGGGAGCTGTTTTTT. The chain has TRBV5-4 and TRBJ2-2; 9 nucleotides agree with TRBD1. The CDR3 length is 15 residues. The germline V gene has CDR1 SGHNT and CDR2 YYREEE (reference sequence). Trimming took 4 bases from V and 1 from J; bases not matched to a gene: 2.

The CDR3 DNA sequence: TGTGCCAGCAGTACCTCAACAGGGTTGGCGCTGTTTTTT. Its protein product is CASSTSTGLALFF. The V call is TRBV28, the J call TRBJ2-2, with a weak D call TRBD1 (6 bases). Trimming removed 5 bases at V and 13 bases at J, with 17 bases between. This CDR3 is built from 13 residues. From germline, CDR1 is MDHEN and CDR2 SYDVKM. Supplemented by reference TRBV28 and TRBJ2-2, the full variable domain reads DVKVTQSSRYLVKRTGEKVFLECVQDMDHENMFWYRQDPGLGLRLIYFSYDVKMKEKGDIPEGYSVSREKKERFSLILESASTNQTSMYLCASSTSTGLALFFGEGSRLTVL.

The CDR3: CAISERQGAGGYTF. The DNA for the CDR3 is TGTGCCATCAGTGAGCGTCAGGGGGCAGGTGGCTACACCTTC. This rearrangement joins TRBV10-3 to TRBJ1-2; TRBD1 matches at 8 bases. The CDR3 runs 14 residues. V trimming: 2 bases; J trimming: 7 bases; junction bases outside the gene matches: 6. Germline V gene lookup returns CDR1 ENHRY and CDR2 SYGVKD.

In nucleotides, the CDR3 is TGTGCCACCAGTGATGCAGGGGGCGATTATGGCTACACCTTC. Its protein is CATSDAGGDYGYTF. The chain combines TRBV24-1 with TRBJ1-2; 8 positions agree with TRBD1. CDR3 length: 14 amino acids. Per germline, CDR1 KGHDR and CDR2 SFDVKD. Losses at the gene ends were 3 bases for V and 5 bases for J; bases not matched to a gene: 4.

DNA of the CDR3: TGTGCCAGCAGAAGACGGAGAAATGAAAAACTGTTTTTT. Encoded protein: CASRRRRNEKLFF. This chain joins TRBV5-6 and TRBJ1-4; the D is unclear. This CDR3 region has 13 residues. Trimming removed 5 bases from V and 5 bases from J, with 10 bases in between. The germline V gene has CDR1 SGHDT and CDR2 YYEEEE.

The chain employs TRBV5-6 and TRBJ1-3; 8 bases line up with TRBD1. The CDR3 loop spans 15 amino acids. Germline loops: CDR1 SGHDT, CDR2 YYEEEE. Trimming cost V 2 bases and J 3 bases; bases outside gene matches: 4. The CDR3, as DNA: TGTGCCAGCAGCTTACAGGGGGGTTATGGAAACACCATATATTTT. Its translation: CASSLQGGYGNTIYF.

The V call is TRBV11-3, the J call TRBJ2-2; TRBD1 aligns across 10 bases. This CDR3 spans 15 amino acids. From germline, CDR1 is SGHNT and CDR2 YENEEA. The trim removed 5 bases at V and 6 bases at J, leaving 6 bases unmatched. CDR3 in amino acids: CASSRQGALAGELFF. CDR3 DNA: TGTGCCAGCAGCCGACAGGGGGCTCTCGCCGGGGAGCTGTTTTTT.

The chain links TRBV6-5 to TRBJ1-6; D not certain. CDR1 is MNHEY, CDR2 SVGAGI, per germline. The CDR3 covers 13 residues. Deletions cut 4 bases from V and 8 bases from J, with 9 bases between. CDR3 region: CASSFSSDSPLHF. The CDR3 DNA reads TGTGCCAGCAGTTTCTCATCGGATTCACCCCTCCACTTT.

The chain has TRBV7-2 and TRBJ1-6; 10 nucleotides match TRBD1. Germline CDR1 and CDR2: SGHTA and FQGNSA. Trimming removed 5 bases from V and 7 bases from J; junction bases left unmatched: 8. The CDR3 length is 16 residues. The CDR3 coding sequence is TGTGCCAGCAGCGTCCAATGGACAGGGGGAAATTCACCCCTCCACTTT. Translation: CASSVQWTGGNSPLHF.

This chain uses TRBV29-1 with TRBJ1-2, with 8 positions matching TRBD1. The ends lost 7 bases at V and 3 bases at J; junction bases unmatched: 7. CDR3 length equals 13 residues. CDR1 is SQVTM, CDR2 ANQGSEA, per germline. CDR3 in DNA: TGCAGCGCCGGACAGGGAAACTACTATGGCTACACCTTC. Protein sequence: CSAGQGNYYGYTF.

The chain employs TRBV6-5 and TRBJ1-3; no clear D. This CDR3 contains 14 residues. V was cut by 6 bases and J by 0 bases, with 9 bases left in between. Germline loops: CDR1 MNHEY, CDR2 SVGAGI. CDR3 region: CASSLTRSGNTIYF. The DNA for the CDR3 is TGTGCCAGCAGCCTGACACGCTCTGGAAACACCATATATTTT.

The chain carries TRBV11-2 and TRBJ2-5; 10 bases match TRBD1. In germline, CDR1 is SGHAT, CDR2 FQNNGV. V shed 5 bases, J shed 5 bases, and the junction held 11 bases outside the gene matches. The CDR3 extends over 16 amino acids. The CDR3 DNA follows: TGTGCCAGCAGCCCCCTTTCCGGACAGGGGGATGAGACCCAGTACTTC. The encoded protein is CASSPLSGQGDETQYF.

The rearrangement links TRBV6-5 to TRBJ2-7, with D perhaps TRBD1 (6 bases). The CDR3 contains 14 residues. The V end was cut by 5 bases, the J end by 3 bases, with 14 bases between. Germline-derived CDR1 and CDR2 are MNHEY and SVGAGI. For the CDR3, the DNA is TGTGCCAGCAGTCACCCCGACAGGAACTACGAGCAGTACTTC. It translates to CASSHPDRNYEQYF.